The sequence of this T cell receptor beta chain was determined in a study of T cell responses to AZD1222 COVID-19 vaccine. The CDR3 loop spans 18 amino acids. CDR1 SGDLS and CDR2 YYNGEE come from the germline V gene. Trimming took off 0 bases at V and 0 bases at J, with 13 bases between the two ends. Sequenced by immunoSEQ multiplex PCR; TCRdb stores in-frame clones only, minus some. The sample yields some 99,000 clones, about 90% seen once. The TCR originated in an adult who received the AZD1222 COVID-19 vaccine. The material was peripheral blood, obtained 28 days after the second AZD1222 dose. The J gene is TRBJ1-6, the V gene TRBV9; D not certain. The CDR3 loop reads CASSVEGGEGSYNSPLHF. CDR3 nucleotides: TGTGCCAGCAGCGTAGAAGGTGGTGAGGGCTCCTATAATTCACCCCTCCACTTT.